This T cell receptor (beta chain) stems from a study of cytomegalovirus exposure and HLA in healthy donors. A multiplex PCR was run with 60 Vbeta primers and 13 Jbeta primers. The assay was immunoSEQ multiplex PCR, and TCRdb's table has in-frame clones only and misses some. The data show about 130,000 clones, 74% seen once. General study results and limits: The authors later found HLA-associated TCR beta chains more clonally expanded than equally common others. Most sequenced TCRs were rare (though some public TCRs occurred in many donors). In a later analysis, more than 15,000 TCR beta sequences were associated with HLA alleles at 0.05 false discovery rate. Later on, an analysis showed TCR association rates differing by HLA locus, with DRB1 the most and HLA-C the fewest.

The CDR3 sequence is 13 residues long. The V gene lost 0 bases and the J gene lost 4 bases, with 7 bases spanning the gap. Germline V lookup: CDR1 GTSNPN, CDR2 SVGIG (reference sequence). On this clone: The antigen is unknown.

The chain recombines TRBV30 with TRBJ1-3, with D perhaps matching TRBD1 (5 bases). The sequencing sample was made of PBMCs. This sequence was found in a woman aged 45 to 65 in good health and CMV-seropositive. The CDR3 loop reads CAWSVAGGNTIYF. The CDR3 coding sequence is TGTGCCTGGAGTGTGGCAGGGGGAAACACCATATATTTT.